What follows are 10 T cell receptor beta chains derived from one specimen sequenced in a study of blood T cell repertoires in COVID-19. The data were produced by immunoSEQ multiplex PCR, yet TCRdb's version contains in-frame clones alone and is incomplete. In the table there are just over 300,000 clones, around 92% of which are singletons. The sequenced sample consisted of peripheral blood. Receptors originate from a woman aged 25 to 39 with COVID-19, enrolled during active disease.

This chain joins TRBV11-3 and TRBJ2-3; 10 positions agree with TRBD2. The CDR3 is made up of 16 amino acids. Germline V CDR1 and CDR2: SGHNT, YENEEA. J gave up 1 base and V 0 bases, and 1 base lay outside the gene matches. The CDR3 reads CASSLELAGRTDTQYF. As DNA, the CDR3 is TGTGCCAGCAGCTTAGAACTAGCGGGGCGCACAGATACGCAGTATTTT. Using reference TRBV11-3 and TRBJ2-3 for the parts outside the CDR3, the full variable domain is EAGVVQSPRYKIIEKKQPVAFWCNPISGHNTLYWYLQNLGQGPELLIRYENEEAVDDSQLPKDRFSAERLKGVDSTLKIQPAELGDSAVYLCASSLELAGRTDTQYFGPGTRLTVL.

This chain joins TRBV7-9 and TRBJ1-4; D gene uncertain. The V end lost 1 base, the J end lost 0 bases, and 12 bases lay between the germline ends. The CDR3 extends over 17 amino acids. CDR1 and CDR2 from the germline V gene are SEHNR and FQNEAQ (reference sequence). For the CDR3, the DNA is TGTGCCAGCAGCTTAGTATCAACAGCAACAACTAATGAAAAACTGTTTTTT. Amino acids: CASSLVSTATTNEKLFF.

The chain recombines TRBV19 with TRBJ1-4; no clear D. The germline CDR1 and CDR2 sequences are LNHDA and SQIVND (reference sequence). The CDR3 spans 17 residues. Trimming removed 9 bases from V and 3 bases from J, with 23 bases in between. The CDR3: CASTSGPPRRSNEKLFF. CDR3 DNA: TGTGCCAGCACATCAGGCCCCCCGCGTAGGTCTAATGAAAAACTGTTTTTT.

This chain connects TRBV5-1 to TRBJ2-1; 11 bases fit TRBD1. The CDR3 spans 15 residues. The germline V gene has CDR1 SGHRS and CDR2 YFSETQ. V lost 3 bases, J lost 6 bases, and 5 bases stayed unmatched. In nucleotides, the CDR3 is TGCGCCAGCAGCTCCCGGGACAGGGGGGGCAATGAGCAGTTCTTC. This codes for CASSSRDRGGNEQFF.

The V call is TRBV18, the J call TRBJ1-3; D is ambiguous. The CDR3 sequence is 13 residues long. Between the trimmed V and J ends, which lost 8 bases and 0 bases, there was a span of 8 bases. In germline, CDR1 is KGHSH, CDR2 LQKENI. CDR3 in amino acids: CASLINSGNTIYF. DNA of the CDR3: TGTGCCAGCCTAATAAACTCTGGAAACACCATATATTTT.

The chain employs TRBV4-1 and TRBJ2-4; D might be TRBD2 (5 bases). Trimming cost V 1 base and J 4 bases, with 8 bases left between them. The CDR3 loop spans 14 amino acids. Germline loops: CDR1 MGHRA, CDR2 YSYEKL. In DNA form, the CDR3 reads TGCGCCAGCAGCCAAGGTCCGGGGAAAAACATTCAGTACTTC. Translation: CASSQGPGKNIQYF.

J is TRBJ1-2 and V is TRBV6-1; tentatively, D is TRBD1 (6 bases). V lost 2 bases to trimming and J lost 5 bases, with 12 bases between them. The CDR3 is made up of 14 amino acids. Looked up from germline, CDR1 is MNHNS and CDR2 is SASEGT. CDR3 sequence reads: CASSEIADSYGYTF. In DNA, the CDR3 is TGTGCCAGCAGTGAAATTGCGGACAGTTATGGCTACACCTTC.

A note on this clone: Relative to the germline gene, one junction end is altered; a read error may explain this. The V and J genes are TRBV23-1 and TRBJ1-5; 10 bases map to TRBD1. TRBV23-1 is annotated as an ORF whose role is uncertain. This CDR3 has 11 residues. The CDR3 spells CASSQKGQGLF. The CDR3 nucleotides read TGCGCCAGCAGTCAAAAGGGACAGGGGCTTTTT.

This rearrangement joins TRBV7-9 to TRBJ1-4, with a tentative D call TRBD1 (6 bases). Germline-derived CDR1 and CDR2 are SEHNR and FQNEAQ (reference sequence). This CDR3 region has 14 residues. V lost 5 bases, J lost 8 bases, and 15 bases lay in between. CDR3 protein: CASSRQDQGEKLFF. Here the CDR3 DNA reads TGTGCCAGCAGCCGACAGGATCAAGGGGAAAAACTGTTTTTT.

DNA of the CDR3: TGTGCCAGCAGCTTTCTTAGCGGGGGGGTTGGAGATACGCAGTATTTT. It encodes CASSFLSGGVGDTQYF. The chain employs TRBV5-5 and TRBJ2-3; 11 bases are shared with TRBD2. V gave up 2 bases and J gave up 5 bases; unmatched junction bases: 7. This CDR3 has 16 amino acids. Germline V gene sequence: CDR1 SGHKS, CDR2 YYEKEE (reference sequence).